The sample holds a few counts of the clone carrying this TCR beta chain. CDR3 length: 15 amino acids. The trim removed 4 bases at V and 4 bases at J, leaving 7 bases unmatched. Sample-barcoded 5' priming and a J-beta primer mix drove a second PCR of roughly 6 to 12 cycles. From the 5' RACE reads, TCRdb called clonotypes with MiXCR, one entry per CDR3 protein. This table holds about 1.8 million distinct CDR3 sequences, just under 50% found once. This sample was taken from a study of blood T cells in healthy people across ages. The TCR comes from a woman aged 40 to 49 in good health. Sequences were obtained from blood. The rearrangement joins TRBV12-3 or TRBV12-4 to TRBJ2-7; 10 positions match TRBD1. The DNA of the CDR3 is TGTGCCAGCAGTTACCCGGGACAGGGGAGGTACGAGCAGTACTTC. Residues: CASSYPGQGRYEQYF.